The 24 T cell receptor beta chains in this list originate from one sample, sequenced in a study of beta chain features in type 1 diabetes. As every portion of the isolated RNA was reverse transcribed, the sequencing read expressed TCRB transcripts. Data came from immunoSEQ multiplex PCR; TCRdb stores just in-frame clones and leaves some out. This table holds 60,000 or so clones, roughly three fifths found once. The source material was Tregs from blood. Receptors originate from a woman aged 18 to 35 in good health.

The chain is built from TRBV7-2 and TRBJ2-1; D not resolved. Trimming removed 0 bases from V and 0 bases from J, with 3 bases in between. The length of the CDR3 is 14 residues. Germline V gives CDR1 SGHTA, CDR2 FQGNSA. Written as DNA, the CDR3 is TGTGCCAGCAGCTTAGCCAGCTCCTACAATGAGCAGTTCTTC. Residues: CASSLASSYNEQFF.

V and J are TRBV7-9 and TRBJ2-7; 9 positions agree with TRBD1. The germline V gene has CDR1 SEHNR and CDR2 FQNEAQ (reference sequence). V trimming: 5 bases; J trimming: 4 bases; junction bases outside the gene matches: 6. CDR3 length equals 14 residues. Here the CDR3 reads CASSTRDRAYEQYF. Here the CDR3 DNA reads TGTGCCAGCAGCACCCGGGACAGGGCGTACGAGCAGTACTTC.

The gene calls are TRBV7-6 and TRBJ1-1, with 8 bases lining up with TRBD1. The length of the CDR3 is 14 residues. Trimming removed 5 bases from V and 6 bases from J; junction bases left unmatched: 8. Per the germline V gene, CDR1 is SGHVS and CDR2 is FNYEAQ. DNA for the CDR3: TGTGCCAGCAGCCTCCGGCAGGGGGCTGCTGAAGCTTTCTTT. It is translated as CASSLRQGAAEAFF.

This clone was observed a few times. The V gene is TRBV19, the J gene TRBJ1-1; D unclear. The CDR3 length is 12 residues. The ends were cut back, 8 bases at V and 10 bases at J, with 17 bases in the middle. Germline V gene data show CDR1 as LNHDA and CDR2 as SQIVND (reference sequence). The DNA for the CDR3 is TGTGCCAGTGGAACCTCGAGGGTCCGAGCTTTCTTT. This sequence encodes CASGTSRVRAFF.

The gene calls are TRBV2 and TRBJ2-7; D gene uncertain. Germline V gene lookup returns CDR1 SNHLY and CDR2 FYNNEI. The CDR3 length is 12 residues. V was shortened by 8 bases and J by 0 bases, with 8 bases between the two germline ends. The CDR3 DNA reads TGTGCCAGCGCAGGAAACTCCTACGAGCAGTACTTC. It encodes CASAGNSYEQYF. Looking up the rest from reference TRBV2 and TRBJ2-7 gives the full variable domain: EPEVTQTPSHQVTQMGQEVILRCVPISNHLYFYWYRQILGQKVEFLVSFYNNEISEKSEIFDDQFSVERPDGSNFTLKIRSTKLEDSAMYFCASAGNSYEQYFGPGTRLTVT.

The chain links TRBV2 to TRBJ2-2, with a tentative D call TRBD2 (5 bases). V was cut by 6 bases and J by 0 bases, with 11 bases left in between. Germline values: CDR1 SNHLY, CDR2 FYNNEI. The CDR3 extends over 15 amino acids. The CDR3, as DNA: TGTGCCAGCAGGGCGGGCGGCCCGAACACCGGGGAGCTGTTTTTT. Protein product: CASRAGGPNTGELFF.

The CDR3 DNA is TGTGCCAGCAGCTTGCCGGGGGCCTACAATGAGCAGTTCTTC. Translation: CASSLPGAYNEQFF. The chain is built from TRBV11-1 and TRBJ2-1, with D perhaps TRBD2 (6 bases). The CDR3 runs 14 residues. Germline V CDR1 and CDR2: SGHAT, FQDESV (reference sequence). The germline V and J ends were trimmed by 3 bases and 2 bases, with 8 bases remaining between them.

The CDR3 bases are TGCGCCAGCAGCCCCGGGACTAGCGTTCATGAGCAGTTCTTC. This encodes CASSPGTSVHEQFF. The chain joins TRBV5-1 to TRBJ2-1, with 10 bases identical to TRBD2. V gave up 4 bases and J gave up 8 bases; unmatched junction bases: 6. CDR1 and CDR2 from the germline V gene are SGHRS and YFSETQ. The CDR3 consists of 14 residues.

The CDR3 region is CASSEGRRRPYQETQYF. CDR3 sequence (DNA): TGTGCCAGCAGTGAAGGGAGGAGACGGCCGTACCAAGAGACCCAGTACTTC. The chain joins TRBV25-1 to TRBJ2-5, with D tentatively TRBD2 (6 bases). CDR3 length equals 17 residues. The V end lost 2 bases, the J end lost 0 bases, and 16 bases lay between the germline ends. Germline V gives CDR1 MGHDK, CDR2 SYGVNS. The full variable domain, in which reference TRBV25-1 and TRBJ2-5 provide the parts outside the CDR3, is EADIYQTPRYLVIGTGKKITLECSQTMGHDKMYWYQQDPGMELHLIHYSYGVNSTEKGDLSSESTVSRIRTEHFPLTLESARPSHTSQYLCASSEGRRRPYQETQYFGPGTRLLVL.

The chain couples TRBV6-1 to TRBJ2-3, with a possible D match to TRBD1 (6 bases). V gave up 6 bases and J gave up 1 base, with 11 bases separating them. The CDR3 is 14 residues long. The germline gives CDR1 MNHNS, CDR2 SASEGT. The CDR3 protein is CASSRGWGTDTQYF. The CDR3 bases are TGTGCCAGCAGCAGGGGATGGGGCACAGATACGCAGTATTTT.

The chain employs TRBV5-1 and TRBJ2-1, with TRBD1 as a possible D gene (5 bases). Trimming pared 3 bases from V and 8 bases from J, leaving 12 bases between. Per the germline V gene, CDR1 is SGHRS and CDR2 is YFSETQ. This CDR3 comprises 13 residues. The CDR3 loop reads CASSWGGEDEQFF. CDR3 nucleotide sequence: TGCGCCAGCAGCTGGGGCGGAGAAGATGAGCAGTTCTTC.

The chain employs TRBV12-5 and TRBJ2-6; the D gene is possibly TRBD2 (5 bases). This CDR3 is built from 17 residues. Germline V gene lookup returns CDR1 LGHNT and CDR2 FRNRAP. The V gene lost 3 bases and the J gene lost 2 bases, with 14 bases spanning the gap. CDR3 residues: CASGFLGVNPGANVLTF. DNA for the CDR3: TGTGCTAGTGGTTTTCTCGGGGTAAACCCTGGGGCCAACGTCCTGACTTTC.

The CDR3: CASSQDSGVVNTEAFF. CDR3 nucleotides: TGTGCCAGCAGCCAAGATTCCGGGGTGGTGAACACTGAAGCTTTCTTT. V usage is TRBV14 and J usage is TRBJ1-1, with D unclear. The CDR3 is 16 amino acids. V lost 0 bases and J 0 bases, leaving 11 bases between the germline ends. Looked up from germline, CDR1 is SGHDN and CDR2 is FVKESK.

This clone has more than one count but fewer than ten. V gene TRBV7-2 combines with J gene TRBJ1-1; weak D call: TRBD1 (5 bases). Germline CDR1 is SGHTA and CDR2 is FQGNSA. Trimming stripped 3 bases from V and 5 bases from J, with 10 bases between. This CDR3 is built from 13 residues. This CDR3 is CASSFYRQTEAFF. The CDR3 nucleotides read TGTGCCAGCAGCTTTTATCGACAGACTGAAGCTTTCTTT. The full variable domain, its missing parts supplied by reference TRBV7-2 and TRBJ1-1, is GAGVSQSPSNKVTEKGKDVELRCDPISGHTALYWYRQSLGQGLEFLIYFQGNSAPDKSGLPSDRFSAERTGGSVSTLTIQRTQQEDSAVYLCASSFYRQTEAFFGQGTRLTVV.

The chain links TRBV7-8 to TRBJ2-5; perhaps TRBD2 as D (7 bases). This CDR3 has 17 residues. Trimming cost V 1 base and J 4 bases, with 19 bases left between them. Germline lookup yields CDR1 SGHVS and CDR2 FQNEAQ. The CDR3 sequence: CASSLGGGGAMRETQYF. The CDR3 bases are TGTGCCAGCAGCTTAGGAGGAGGGGGGGCGATGCGAGAGACCCAGTACTTC. The whole variable domain, remainder taken from reference TRBV7-8 and TRBJ2-5, is GAGVSQSPRYKVAKRGQDVALRCDPISGHVSLFWYQQALGQGPEFLTYFQNEAQLDKSGLPSDRFFAERPEGSVSTLKIQRTQQEDSAVYLCASSLGGGGAMRETQYFGPGTRLLVL.

This sequence joins TRBV7-3 and TRBJ2-5, with 9 positions matching TRBD2. Per the germline V gene, CDR1 is SGHTA and CDR2 is FQGTGA. The length of the CDR3 is 14 residues. The J segment lost 4 bases and the V segment lost 5 bases, leaving 5 bases of the junction unmatched. The CDR3 here is CASSENSGGETQYF. The DNA of the CDR3 is TGTGCCAGCAGCGAAAATAGCGGGGGAGAGACCCAGTACTTC.

CDR3 in DNA: TGCGCCAGCAGCTTGGGAGACCTGACCGGACAGGGGACGGGACGAGGCTACACCTTC. It yields the protein CASSLGDLTGQGTGRGYTF. V is TRBV5-1 and J is TRBJ1-2, with 9 bases lining up with TRBD1. From germline, CDR1 is SGHRS and CDR2 YFSETQ. This CDR3 region has 19 residues. J gave up 8 bases and V 0 bases, and 20 bases lay outside the gene matches.

The genes are TRBV4-3 and TRBJ2-7; 9 bases are shared with TRBD2. V was pared by 0 bases and J by 2 bases, with 5 bases of the junction left unmatched. CDR1 is LGHNA, CDR2 YSLEER, per germline. The CDR3 sequence is 16 residues long. In DNA, the CDR3 is TGCGCCAGCAGCCAAGAGGTCGGCGGGGGGGCCTACGAGCAGTACTTC. Translation: CASSQEVGGGAYEQYF.

Comment on this clone: The sample has other DNA sequences that encode this CDR3 too. The rearrangement uses TRBV6-5 and TRBJ1-6; the D is unclear. CDR1 MNHEY and CDR2 SVGAGI come from the germline V gene. V dropped 3 bases and J dropped 9 bases, with 6 bases sitting between them. The CDR3 has 12 amino acids. DNA for the CDR3: TGTGCCAGCAGTTATCCTCTTTCACCCCTCCACTTT. It translates to CASSYPLSPLHF.

The V call is TRBV7-2, the J call TRBJ2-7; D is perhaps TRBD2 (5 bases). The CDR3 loop spans 15 amino acids. Germline loops: CDR1 SGHTA, CDR2 FQGNSA. Trimming stripped 1 base from V and 0 bases from J, with 10 bases between. Here the CDR3 reads CASSLVPGSSYEQYF. CDR3 nucleotides: TGTGCCAGCAGCTTAGTCCCGGGGAGCTCCTACGAGCAGTACTTC.

The CDR3 nucleotides are TGTGCCAGCAGAGCAGGGGGCCCCGTGACTGAGCAGTTCTTC. Protein product: CASRAGGPVTEQFF. V usage is TRBV5-6 and J usage is TRBJ2-1; TRBD1 agrees at 8 bases. With V trimmed by 5 bases and J by 9 bases, 10 bases remained unmatched. The CDR3 has 14 residues. Germline V gene data show CDR1 as SGHDT and CDR2 as YYEEEE.

V and J are TRBV5-5 and TRBJ2-7; D might be TRBD2 (6 bases). Trimming shortened V by 7 bases and J by 7 bases, and 15 bases separated the two germline ends. Germline V gives CDR1 SGHKS, CDR2 YYEKEE (reference sequence). This CDR3 is 12 amino acids long. The CDR3 bases are TGTGCCAGCGGGGACTTGACGTGGGAGCAGTACTTC. It yields the protein CASGDLTWEQYF.

This chain joins TRBV5-1 and TRBJ2-3; no definite D call. CDR1 and CDR2 from the germline V gene are SGHRS and YFSETQ. This CDR3 has 13 residues. V lost 3 bases and J 2 bases, leaving 7 bases between the germline ends. The CDR3 sequence is CASSSQVTDTQYF. The CDR3 region has the DNA TGCGCCAGCAGCTCGCAGGTCACAGATACGCAGTATTTT.

This clone was detected only once. V gene TRBV27 combines with J gene TRBJ2-1; 10 positions agree with TRBD2. Germline V CDR1 and CDR2: MNHEY, SMNVEV (reference sequence). V shed 7 bases, J shed 2 bases, and the junction held 8 bases outside the gene matches. The CDR3 extends over 16 amino acids. Written as DNA, the CDR3 is TGTGCCAGCAACAGAAGGACTAGCGGCCCCTACAATGAGCAGTTCTTC. Residues: CASNRRTSGPYNEQFF.